This entry lists 10 T cell receptor beta chains sequenced from one sample in a study of T cell clonotyping in hematopoietic cell transplantation. The protocol was immunoSEQ multiplex PCR, while the TCRdb copy is restricted to in-frame clones and leaves out a portion. This sample has 69,000 or so clones, with approximately 94% found just once. Material: peripheral blood mononuclear cells. These receptors originate from a man between 45 and 60 years old in good health. Some clones in this sample may be carry-over from other donors' samples.

The chain is built from TRBV6-5 and TRBJ1-2, with 11 bases fitting TRBD1. The V gene's germline CDR1 is MNHEY and CDR2 SVGAGI. The length of the CDR3 is 14 residues. Trimming took 5 bases from V and 7 from J; bases not matched to a gene: 6. The CDR3 coding sequence is TGTGCCAGCAGTAGGGGACAGGGGGTCTCTGGCTACACCTTC. This gives the protein CASSRGQGVSGYTF.

The V gene is TRBV27, the J gene TRBJ2-2; D might be TRBD2 (6 bases). CDR1 is MNHEY, CDR2 SMNVEV, per germline (reference sequence). This CDR3 is 15 amino acids long. V lost 2 bases, J lost 4 bases, and 11 bases lay in between. Here the CDR3 reads CASSLVSGGTGELFF. Written as DNA, the CDR3 is TGTGCCAGCAGTTTAGTTAGCGGTGGCACCGGGGAGCTGTTTTTT.

V and J are TRBV2 and TRBJ2-1; possibly TRBD1 or TRBD2 for D (5 bases each). The V end was cut by 6 bases, the J end by 2 bases, with 14 bases between. The length of the CDR3 is 15 residues. CDR1 and CDR2 (germline): SNHLY, FYNNEI. The CDR3 is CASRVGTGTYNEQFF. The CDR3 DNA reads as TGTGCCAGCAGAGTCGGGACGGGGACCTACAATGAGCAGTTCTTC.

The J gene is TRBJ2-5, the V gene TRBV6-6, with D possibly matching TRBD2 (5 bases). V was clipped by 2 bases and J by 1 base, with 14 bases between them. The germline gives CDR1 MNHNY, CDR2 SVGAGI (reference sequence). The CDR3 contains 16 residues. The CDR3 DNA sequence: TGTGCCAGCAGTTACAGGGAGTTTTCTGTCCAAGAGACCCAGTACTTC. This translates into CASSYREFSVQETQYF.

The genes are TRBV5-1 and TRBJ2-5; 7 bases agree with TRBD2. With 2 bases clipped from V and 0 bases from J, the junction kept 4 bases outside the gene matches. CDR1 and CDR2 from the germline V gene are SGHRS and YFSETQ. The CDR3 contains 15 residues. The CDR3 region has the DNA TGCGCCAGCAGCTTTCGGGGAGGGGACCAAGAGACCCAGTACTTC. Its protein is CASSFRGGDQETQYF.

The V and J genes are TRBV6-1 and TRBJ2-7; D may be TRBD1 (5 bases). Germline lookup yields CDR1 MNHNS and CDR2 SASEGT. Trimming left V 7 bases short and J 0 bases short, with 13 bases between. The CDR3 covers 14 residues. DNA of the CDR3: TGTGCCAGCACCCGGACATGGGACTCCTACGAGCAGTACTTC. Translation gives CASTRTWDSYEQYF.

The chain is built from TRBV6-5 and TRBJ2-7; 10 bases are shared with TRBD1. The V gene's germline CDR1 is MNHEY and CDR2 SVGAGI. The J segment lost 6 bases and the V segment lost 0 bases, leaving 5 bases of the junction unmatched. This CDR3 is built from 15 residues. The CDR3 nucleotides are TGTGCCAGCAGTTACTCTTCCGGGACAGGGGCCGAGCAGTACTTC. It specifies CASSYSSGTGAEQYF.

The count of this clone is one. V is TRBV7-2 and J is TRBJ1-1; tentative D call: TRBD1 (6 bases). The CDR3 spans 15 residues. Germline CDR1 reads SGHTA; CDR2 reads FQGNSA. Trimming cost V 4 bases and J 4 bases, with 16 bases left between them. The CDR3 sequence: CASSWPGRGITEAFF. The CDR3 bases are TGTGCCAGCAGCTGGCCCGGAAGGGGGATCACTGAAGCTTTCTTT.

The rearrangement joins TRBV9 to TRBJ1-2; D not certain. Germline CDR1 reads SGDLS; CDR2 reads YYNGEE. V was cut by 4 bases and J by 6 bases, with 16 bases left in between. The CDR3 covers 14 residues. The CDR3 protein is CASSSQRTMDGYTF. In DNA form, the CDR3 reads TGTGCCAGCAGCTCACAACGGACTATGGATGGCTACACCTTC.

The V and J genes are TRBV6-1 and TRBJ1-2; D gene uncertain. This CDR3 is 14 amino acids long. V was cut by 7 bases and J by 4 bases, with 16 bases left in between. Germline V gene sequence: CDR1 MNHNS, CDR2 SASEGT. CDR3 in DNA: TGTGCCAGCATCCCGATCGTGGGAGGCTATGGCTACACCTTC. This codes for CASIPIVGGYGYTF.